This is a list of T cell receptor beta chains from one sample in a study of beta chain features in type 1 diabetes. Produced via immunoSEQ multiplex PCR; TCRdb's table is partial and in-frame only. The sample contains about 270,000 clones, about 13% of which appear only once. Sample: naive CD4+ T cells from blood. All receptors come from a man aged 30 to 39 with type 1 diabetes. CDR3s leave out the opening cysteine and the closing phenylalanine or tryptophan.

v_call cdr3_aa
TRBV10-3 AISESTGRGLLYEQY
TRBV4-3 ASSQLQGGVTTEAF
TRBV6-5 ASSYSGGFEAF
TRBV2 ASSQRQRNQPQH
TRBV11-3 ASSIQGTHNTQY
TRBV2 ASSADRVVSYEQY
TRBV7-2 ASSLARVMDTQY
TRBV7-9 ASSQAWTGTKNTEAF
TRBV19 ASSTYRGKTSGANVLT
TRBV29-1 SVVIGSFETQY
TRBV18 ASSPPGERETQY
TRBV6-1 ASSERRGVYGYT